A single sample is the source of the 10 T cell receptor beta chains below, sequenced in a study of cytomegalovirus exposure and HLA in healthy donors. Researchers ran the PCR with 60 Vbeta and 13 Jbeta primers. Repertoires were generated with immunoSEQ multiplex PCR, while TCRdb's copy carries only in-frame clones and drops some. The sample records about 180,000 clones, 75% to 85% being singletons. Input material: PBMCs. The receptors derive from a woman aged 18-29 years in good health and CMV-seropositive.

V usage is TRBV7-8 and J usage is TRBJ2-1; 7 bases line up with TRBD1. Unmatched junction bases numbered 9, after V lost 3 bases and J lost 10 bases. This CDR3 comprises 14 residues. Germline CDR1 and CDR2: SGHVS and FQNEAQ. In DNA, the CDR3 is TGTGCCAGCAGCTTTGGTTGGCAGGGGGACGAGCAGTTCTTC. Its protein product is CASSFGWQGDEQFF.

This chain links TRBV5-1 with TRBJ1-2, with D unclear. Looked up from germline, CDR1 is SGHRS and CDR2 is YFSETQ. Trimming removed 1 base at V and 8 bases at J, with 9 bases between. This CDR3 spans 12 amino acids. The CDR3 DNA is TGCGCCAGCAGCTTGTTCCCAGAAGGCTACACCTTC. Its protein is CASSLFPEGYTF.

The chain couples TRBV7-6 to TRBJ2-7; 12 bases match TRBD1. The V gene's germline CDR1 is SGHVS and CDR2 FNYEAQ. J lost 5 bases, V lost 5 bases, and 4 bases had no gene match. The CDR3 loop spans 14 amino acids. CDR3 nucleotide sequence: TGTGCCAGCAGCATGGGACAGGGGGCCAACGAGCAGTACTTC. It encodes CASSMGQGANEQYF.

V and J are TRBV14 and TRBJ2-2, with 11 positions matching TRBD1. The CDR3 runs to 16 residues. The ends lost 4 bases at V and 5 bases at J; junction bases unmatched: 6. CDR1 is SGHDN and CDR2 is FVKESK in the germline V gene. The CDR3 sequence is CASSRPGQGGTGELFF. CDR3 nucleotides: TGTGCCAGCAGCCGACCGGGACAGGGGGGGACCGGGGAGCTGTTTTTT.

This clone appeared a few times. The rearrangement joins TRBV2 to TRBJ1-1; no clear D. The CDR3 sequence is 14 residues long. Trimming shortened V by 6 bases and J by 2 bases, and 13 bases separated the two germline ends. Per the germline V gene, CDR1 is SNHLY and CDR2 is FYNNEI. As DNA, the CDR3 is TGTGCCAGCAGAAGCGTCGTAGTAAACACTGAAGCTTTCTTT. It is translated as CASRSVVVNTEAFF. Drawing the rest from reference TRBV2 and TRBJ1-1, the complete variable domain is EPEVTQTPSHQVTQMGQEVILRCVPISNHLYFYWYRQILGQKVEFLVSFYNNEISEKSEIFDDQFSVERPDGSNFTLKIRSTKLEDSAMYFCASRSVVVNTEAFFGQGTRLTVV.

The CDR3: CASSITPSQGETQYF. The DNA of the CDR3 is TGTGCCAGTAGTATAACACCTTCTCAGGGAGAGACCCAGTACTTC. The chain is built from TRBV19 and TRBJ2-5; TRBD1 is a possible D gene (5 bases). CDR1 is LNHDA, CDR2 SQIVND, per germline (reference sequence). V was pared by 2 bases and J by 4 bases, with 14 bases between. This CDR3 contains 15 residues. The full variable domain, rest sourced from reference TRBV19 and TRBJ2-5, is DGGITQSPKYLFRKEGQNVTLSCEQNLNHDAMYWYRQDPGQGLRLIYYSQIVNDFQKGDIAEGYSVSREKKESFPLTVTSAQKNPTAFYLCASSITPSQGETQYFGPGTRLLVL.

The rearrangement links TRBV5-4 to TRBJ2-1; tentatively, D is TRBD1 (5 bases). V lost 4 bases to trimming and J lost 7 bases, with 12 bases between them. This CDR3 is built from 13 residues. Germline V gene lookup returns CDR1 SGHNT and CDR2 YYREEE (reference sequence). CDR3 nucleotides: TGTGCCAGCAGCCGAACGACAGTTAATGAGCAGTTCTTC. This encodes CASSRTTVNEQFF.

The genes are TRBV6-9 and TRBJ2-2; TRBD2 agrees at 7 bases. V shed 2 bases, J shed 4 bases, and the junction held 13 bases outside the gene matches. CDR3 length: 18 amino acids. Germline CDR1 reads MNHGY; CDR2 reads SVAAGI. CDR3 region: CASSYVAGVVPSTGELFF. The CDR3 coding sequence is TGTGCCAGCAGTTATGTGGCGGGGGTCGTGCCGTCCACCGGGGAGCTGTTTTTT.

The V call is TRBV19, the J call TRBJ1-6; D not certain. Between the trimmed V and J ends, which lost 11 bases and 9 bases, there was a span of 20 bases. The CDR3 runs to 14 residues. CDR1 and CDR2 (germline): LNHDA, SQIVND (reference sequence). The CDR3 protein is CAASGGQEGSPLHF. CDR3 in DNA: TGTGCCGCGTCTGGTGGGCAGGAGGGTTCACCCCTCCACTTT.

J is TRBJ1-4 and V is TRBV4-3; perhaps TRBD1 as D (6 bases). CDR3 length: 15 amino acids. The germline V gene has CDR1 LGHNA and CDR2 YSLEER. Trimming pared 0 bases from V and 12 bases from J, leaving 17 bases between. This CDR3 reads CASSQDIRGIDELFF. Written as DNA, the CDR3 is TGCGCCAGCAGCCAAGACATTAGGGGGATCGACGAACTGTTTTTT.